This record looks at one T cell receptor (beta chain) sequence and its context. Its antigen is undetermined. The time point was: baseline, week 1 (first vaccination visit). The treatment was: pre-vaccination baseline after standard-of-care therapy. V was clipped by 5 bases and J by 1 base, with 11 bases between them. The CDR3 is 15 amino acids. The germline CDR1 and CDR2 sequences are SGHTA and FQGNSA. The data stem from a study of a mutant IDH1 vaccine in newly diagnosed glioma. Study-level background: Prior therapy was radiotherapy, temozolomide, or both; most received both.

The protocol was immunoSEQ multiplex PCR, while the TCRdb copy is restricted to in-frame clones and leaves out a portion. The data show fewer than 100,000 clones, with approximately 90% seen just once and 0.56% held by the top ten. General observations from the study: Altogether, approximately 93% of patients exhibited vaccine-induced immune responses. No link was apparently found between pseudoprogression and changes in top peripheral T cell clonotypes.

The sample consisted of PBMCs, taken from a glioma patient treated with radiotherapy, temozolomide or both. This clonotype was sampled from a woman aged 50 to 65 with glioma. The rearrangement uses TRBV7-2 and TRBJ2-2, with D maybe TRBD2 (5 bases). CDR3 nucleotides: TGTGCCAGCAGCCCGGCCCGGGAGAACACCGGGGAGCTGTTTTTT. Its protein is CASSPARENTGELFF.